One T cell receptor beta chain is described in this entry. CDR1 SGHTA and CDR2 FQGNSA come from the germline V gene. V lost 5 bases and J lost 8, with 11 bases in between. CDR3 length: 12 amino acids. A multiplex PCR was run with 60 Vbeta primers and 13 Jbeta primers. The assay was immunoSEQ multiplex PCR, and TCRdb's table has in-frame clones only and misses some. The sample records fewer than 150,000 clones, about two thirds being singletons. Likely unrecorded immune exposures existed in these nominally healthy donors. This record comes from a study of cytomegalovirus exposure and HLA in healthy donors.

This TCR came from a woman aged 40 to 50 in good health and CMV-seropositive. V usage is TRBV7-2 and J usage is TRBJ2-3, with D maybe TRBD1 (6 bases). The sequencing input was PBMCs. The CDR3 nucleotides read TGTGCCAGCAGCCATGTCAGGGGTACGCAGTATTTT. It codes for CASSHVRGTQYF.